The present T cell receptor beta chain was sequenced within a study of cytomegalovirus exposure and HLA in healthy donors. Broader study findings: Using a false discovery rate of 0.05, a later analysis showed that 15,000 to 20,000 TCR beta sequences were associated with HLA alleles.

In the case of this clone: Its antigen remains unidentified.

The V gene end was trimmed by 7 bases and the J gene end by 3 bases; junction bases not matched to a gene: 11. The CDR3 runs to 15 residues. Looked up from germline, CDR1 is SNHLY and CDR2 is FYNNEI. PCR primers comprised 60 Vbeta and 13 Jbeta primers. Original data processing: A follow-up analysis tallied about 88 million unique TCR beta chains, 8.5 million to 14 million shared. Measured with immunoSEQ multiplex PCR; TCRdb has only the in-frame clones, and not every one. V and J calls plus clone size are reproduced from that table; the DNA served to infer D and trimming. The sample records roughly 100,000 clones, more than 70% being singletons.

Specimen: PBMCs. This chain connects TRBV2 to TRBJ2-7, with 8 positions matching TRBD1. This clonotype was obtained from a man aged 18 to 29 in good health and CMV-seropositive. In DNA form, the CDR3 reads TGTGCCAGCATGGGTCGGATGGGGACAGGCTACGAGCAGTACTTC. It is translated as CASMGRMGTGYEQYF.